The present TCR beta chain was sequenced within a study of shared clonotypes between healthy human individuals. Findings of the study overall: Sharing across four donors was highest in naive CD4 (approximately 5%) and lowest in memory CD8 (approximately 0.4%).

There are 16 residues in the CDR3. Germline V CDR1 and CDR2: SGHNT, YENEEA. This clone was observed a single time. Its antigen remains unidentified. Compared with germline, one end of the junction differs, possibly owing to a read error. Clones were read by immunoSEQ multiplex PCR, and TCRdb kept only the in-frame ones, dropping some. The sample carries fewer than 100,000 clones, roughly two thirds recorded once. The chain employs TRBV11-3 and TRBJ1-1, with TRBD1 matching 9 bases. The TCR sequence derives from a man aged 30-40 years in good health. The sequencing input was memory CD8+ T cells sorted from blood. Subset given: CD45RO+ cells pooled with CCR7-negative TemRA cells. CDR3 bases: TGTGCCAGCAGCTTAGGCGGGACAGGGTCGAACGCTGAAGCTTTCTTT. Translating it yields CASSLGGTGSNAEAFF.